This T cell receptor (beta chain) was identified during a study of T cell repertoires in cytomegalovirus infection. For the study at large: A matching HLA type, together with CMV infection, was signaled by public TCR beta signatures.

Notes on the study in general: CMV carriers with the relevant HLA were identified by cumulative public TCR beta family frequency. HLA-C-restricted CMV-specific TCR beta clonotypes were dominant in the ex vivo response.

Regarding this clonotype: Its antigen is undetermined.

CDR1 and CDR2 (germline): SEHNR, FQNEAQ (reference sequence). Trimming took 3 bases from V and 3 from J, leaving 8 bases between them. The CDR3 covers 13 residues. Using its own MiXCR run on the reads, TCRdb lists one record per CDR3 protein. The table has around 530,000 distinct CDR3 sequences, 26% seen once. The sequenced material came from PBMCs. The source is a human donor in good health (CMV status not recorded). Some clones in this sample may be carry-over from other donors' samples. The V gene is TRBV7-9, the J gene TRBJ1-1, with D hard to call. CDR3 bases: TGTGCCAGCAGCTTTGCAGATTACACTGAAGCTTTCTTT. Residues: CASSFADYTEAFF.